The 23 T cell receptor beta chains below come from one sample, sequenced in a study of T cells in Graves' hyperthyroidism and ophthalmopathy. Using RNA transcripts as the source, TCR beta CDR3 regions were amplified. First-round RT-PCR targeting the TCR CDR3 was performed with the HTBI primer set. TCRdb called the multiplex PCR reads again in MiXCR, with one record for every CDR3 protein. The sample lists 300,000 to 400,000 distinct CDR3 sequences, about 20% seen once, with around 50% in the top ten. Sequencing input: blood. These receptors originate from a woman in her fifties or sixties with Graves' hyperthyroidism.

This clonotype occurred many times. V usage is TRBV12-3 or TRBV12-4 and J usage is TRBJ1-1, with 7 bases matching TRBD1. The J segment lost 1 base and the V segment lost 6 bases, leaving 14 bases of the junction unmatched. The CDR3 is 17 amino acids. The CDR3 region is CASSPKTIGTENTEAFF. The CDR3 nucleotides read TGTGCCAGCAGCCCGAAAACTATTGGGACAGAGAACACTGAAGCTTTCTTT.

This clonotype was detected ten times or more. This sequence joins TRBV20-1 and TRBJ2-3, with 7 nucleotides matching TRBD2. CDR3 length equals 15 residues. The V gene's germline CDR1 is DFQATT and CDR2 SNEGSKA (reference sequence). Trimming removed 6 bases from V and 0 bases from J; junction bases left unmatched: 9. This CDR3 is CSASGSSGSTDTQYF. CDR3 nucleotides: TGCAGTGCATCTGGTAGTAGCGGGAGCACAGATACGCAGTATTTT.

Points on this clonotype: A much larger clone lies a single base off, so this may be a read error. The chain links TRBV20-1 to TRBJ2-3; D is undetermined. V shed 2 bases and J shed 1 base, with 16 bases lying between them. The CDR3 contains 16 residues. CDR1 is DFQATT, CDR2 SNEGSKA, per germline (reference sequence). CDR3 protein: CSARIPRCWGTDTQYF. For the CDR3, the DNA is TGCAGTGCTAGAATCCCCCGGTGTTGGGGCACAGATACGCAGTATTTT.

The chain combines TRBV3-1 with TRBJ1-5, with D uncertain. The CDR3 has 14 amino acids. Germline V gene data show CDR1 as LGHDT and CDR2 as YNNKEL (reference sequence). V lost 6 bases to trimming and J lost 0 bases, with 9 bases between them. CDR3 sequence reads: CASSLYNSNQPQHF. As DNA, the CDR3 is TGTGCCAGCAGTCTCTACAATAGCAATCAGCCCCAGCATTTT.

The V call is TRBV20-1, the J call TRBJ1-5, with D hard to call. Germline values: CDR1 DFQATT, CDR2 SNEGSKA (reference sequence). The V end was cut by 1 base, the J end by 0 bases, with 10 bases between. The CDR3 runs to 15 residues. CDR3 sequence: CSARVDLNSNQPQHF. The CDR3 DNA sequence: TGCAGTGCTAGAGTGGACCTCAATAGCAATCAGCCCCAGCATTTT.

The V gene is TRBV4-1, the J gene TRBJ1-4, with D tentatively TRBD1 (6 bases). V was shortened by 3 bases and J by 8 bases, with 16 bases between the two germline ends. This CDR3 has 15 amino acids. Germline V gene lookup returns CDR1 MGHRA and CDR2 YSYEKL. In nucleotides, the CDR3 is TGCGCCAGCAGCCAGCCCCCGGGGGCAGGAGAAAAACTGTTTTTT. Its protein product is CASSQPPGAGEKLFF.

As concerns this clonotype: Given a much more abundant clone one base away, this may be a read error. The rearrangement joins TRBV2 to TRBJ2-5, with D perhaps TRBD1 or TRBD2 (6 bases each). Germline lookup yields CDR1 SNHLY and CDR2 FYNNEI. This CDR3 has 13 residues. CDR3 amino acids: CASSEEGPGDKHF. CDR3 bases: TGTGCCAGCAGTGAAGAGGGACCGGGGGACAAGCACTTC.

In DNA, the CDR3 is TGTGCCAGCAGCTGGCGGACGGGAGAAAAACTGTTTTTT. Its translation is CASSWRTGEKLFF. The chain employs TRBV5-5 and TRBJ1-4, with no clear D. The CDR3 is 13 residues long. V was pared by 3 bases and J by 8 bases, with 11 bases between. Germline CDR1 is SGHKS and CDR2 is YYEKEE (reference sequence).

The chain employs TRBV5-5 and TRBJ2-1; D is undetermined. V dropped 1 base and J dropped 10 bases, with 12 bases sitting between them. The CDR3 has 13 residues. The germline CDR1 and CDR2 sequences are SGHKS and YYEKEE (reference sequence). The CDR3 here is CASSLSGVREQFF. In nucleotides, the CDR3 is TGTGCCAGCAGCTTGTCCGGAGTGCGGGAGCAGTTCTTC.

The rearrangement links TRBV29-1 to TRBJ2-3; D gene unclear. There are 16 residues in the CDR3. Germline V CDR1 and CDR2: SQVTM, ANQGSEA. With 3 bases removed from V and 2 bases from J, the gap between germline ends came to 18 bases. CDR3 region: CSVDPRSGQPTDTQYF. In DNA, the CDR3 is TGCAGCGTTGACCCCCGTTCCGGGCAGCCCACAGATACGCAGTATTTT.

This clonotype was counted at least ten times. This chain uses TRBV3-1 with TRBJ2-3; TRBD2 agrees at 12 bases. The CDR3 sequence is 16 residues long. V lost 2 bases and J lost 3; bases outside the gene matches: 3. Germline CDR1 and CDR2: LGHDT and YNNKEL (reference sequence). CDR3 protein: CASSQSTSGGTDTQYF. The CDR3 DNA reads TGTGCCAGCAGCCAATCTACTAGCGGGGGGACAGATACGCAGTATTTT.

This clonotype occurred a few times. The chain links TRBV19 to TRBJ2-3; D is ambiguous. V dropped 3 bases and J dropped 2 bases, with 15 bases sitting between them. The CDR3 is 16 residues long. CDR1 is LNHDA and CDR2 is SQIVND in the germline V gene (reference sequence). In DNA, the CDR3 is TGTGCCAGTAGTATCGGCCCTCACGAAAACACAGATACGCAGTATTTT. Amino acids: CASSIGPHENTDTQYF.

This chain uses TRBV5-1 with TRBJ2-1; TRBD2 agrees at 7 bases. V trimming: 6 bases; J trimming: 1 base; junction bases outside the gene matches: 7. CDR1 and CDR2 (germline): SGHRS, YFSETQ. The CDR3 extends over 15 amino acids. For the CDR3, the DNA is TGCGCCAGCAATGGCGGGGGTATTTCCTACAATGAGCAGTTCTTC. This gives the protein CASNGGGISYNEQFF.

This clonotype was seen more than once but under ten times. V is TRBV7-2 and J is TRBJ1-5; D gene uncertain. This CDR3 has 12 residues. V was cut by 2 bases and J by 4 bases, with 3 bases left in between. Per germline, CDR1 SGHTA and CDR2 FQGNSA. The DNA of the CDR3 is TGTGCCAGCAGCTTAACTAATCAGCCCCAGCATTTT. Protein sequence: CASSLTNQPQHF. Full variable domain (outside the CDR3, taken from reference TRBV7-2 and TRBJ1-5): GAGVSQSPSNKVTEKGKDVELRCDPISGHTALYWYRQSLGQGLEFLIYFQGNSAPDKSGLPSDRFSAERTGGSVSTLTIQRTQQEDSAVYLCASSLTNQPQHFGDGTRLSIL.

This clonotype appeared a few times. The rearrangement links TRBV7-6 to TRBJ2-2, with a tentative D call TRBD1 (5 bases). The CDR3 consists of 15 residues. V was clipped by 2 bases and J by 6 bases, with 13 bases between them. Looked up from germline, CDR1 is SGHVS and CDR2 is FNYEAQ. The CDR3 coding sequence is TGTGCCAGCAGCTTAATGTCACAGGCCCCCGGGGAGCTGTTTTTT. It translates to CASSLMSQAPGELFF. The complete variable domain, with remaining parts taken from reference TRBV7-6 and TRBJ2-2, reads GAGVSQSPRYKVTKRGQDVALRCDPISGHVSLYWYRQALGQGPEFLTYFNYEAQQDKSGLPNDRFSAERPEGSISTLTIQRTEQRDSAMYRCASSLMSQAPGELFFGEGSRLTVL.

This chain joins TRBV4-1 and TRBJ2-7; TRBD2 aligns across 8 bases. The CDR3 has 16 amino acids. Germline V gene data show CDR1 as MGHRA and CDR2 as YSYEKL. With V trimmed by 4 bases and J by 1 base, 9 bases remained unmatched. The CDR3 region is CASSLERAGGSYEQYF. CDR3 nucleotide sequence: TGCGCCAGCAGCCTAGAGAGGGCGGGGGGATCCTACGAGCAGTACTTC.

This sequence joins TRBV14 and TRBJ1-6; D is perhaps TRBD1 (5 bases). V lost 1 base, J lost 4 bases, and 14 bases lay in between. Germline V gene lookup returns CDR1 SGHDN and CDR2 FVKESK. The CDR3 sequence is 17 residues long. CDR3 DNA sequence: TGTGCCAGCAGCCAAGGGCGTGGGGGGTGGTATAATTCACCCCTCCACTTT. Protein sequence: CASSQGRGGWYNSPLHF. Using reference TRBV14 and TRBJ1-6 for the parts outside the CDR3, the full variable domain is EAGVTQFPSHSVIEKGQTVTLRCDPISGHDNLYWYRRVMGKEIKFLLHFVKESKQDESGMPNNRFLAERTGGTYSTLKVQPAELEDSGVYFCASSQGRGGWYNSPLHFGNGTRLTVT.

Ten or more counts support this clonotype. CDR3 protein: CSATDGATNEKLFF. DNA for the CDR3: TGCAGTGCTACAGACGGTGCAACTAATGAAAAACTGTTTTTT. V is TRBV20-1 and J is TRBJ1-4; D gene ambiguous. CDR3 length equals 14 residues. V was cut by 4 bases and J by 0 bases, with 9 bases left in between. The V gene's germline CDR1 is DFQATT and CDR2 SNEGSKA (reference sequence).

The table lists this clonotype with many counts. In DNA form, the CDR3 reads TGTGCCAGCAGTGAAGCTAACTATGGCTACACCTTC. Its translation: CASSEANYGYTF. The chain carries TRBV2 and TRBJ1-2, with D uncertain. The CDR3 totals 12 residues. With 0 bases removed from V and 1 base from J, the gap between germline ends came to 0 bases. Germline values: CDR1 SNHLY, CDR2 FYNNEI.

This clonotype has just a few counts. This chain links TRBV29-1 with TRBJ2-3; 7 bases line up with TRBD1. Germline loops: CDR1 SQVTM, CDR2 ANQGSEA. The V segment lost 1 base and the J segment 0 bases; nucleotides outside the gene matches: 4. This CDR3 comprises 15 residues. The CDR3 nucleotides are TGCAGCGTTGAAGTATGGGACAGAAGCACAGATACGCAGTATTTT. Translation gives CSVEVWDRSTDTQYF.

This clonotype came up many times. The V gene is TRBV7-2, the J gene TRBJ1-2; 7 bases align to TRBD1. The V segment lost 0 bases and the J segment 0 bases; nucleotides outside the gene matches: 1. CDR3 size: 15 residues. Germline values: CDR1 SGHTA, CDR2 FQGNSA. The CDR3, as DNA: TGTGCCAGCAGCTTAGCTGGGACAGCTAACTATGGCTACACCTTC. Translating it yields CASSLAGTANYGYTF.

The J gene is TRBJ2-3, the V gene TRBV12-3 or TRBV12-4, with 12 bases that match TRBD2. This CDR3 spans 18 amino acids. The V gene end was trimmed by 3 bases and the J gene end by 1 base; junction bases not matched to a gene: 8. The CDR3 spells CASSFLLAGGPGTDTQYF. CDR3 nucleotides: TGTGCCAGCAGTTTTCTTCTAGCGGGAGGGCCTGGCACAGATACGCAGTATTTT.

This clonotype has ten or more counts. The gene calls are TRBV28 and TRBJ1-2; D uncertain. CDR1 is MDHEN and CDR2 is SYDVKM in the germline V gene. CDR3 length: 14 residues. The V end lost 7 bases, the J end lost 0 bases, and 12 bases lay between the germline ends. In DNA, the CDR3 is TGTGCCAGCACCATTGGGGTCCCTAACTATGGCTACACCTTC. Translation gives CASTIGVPNYGYTF.